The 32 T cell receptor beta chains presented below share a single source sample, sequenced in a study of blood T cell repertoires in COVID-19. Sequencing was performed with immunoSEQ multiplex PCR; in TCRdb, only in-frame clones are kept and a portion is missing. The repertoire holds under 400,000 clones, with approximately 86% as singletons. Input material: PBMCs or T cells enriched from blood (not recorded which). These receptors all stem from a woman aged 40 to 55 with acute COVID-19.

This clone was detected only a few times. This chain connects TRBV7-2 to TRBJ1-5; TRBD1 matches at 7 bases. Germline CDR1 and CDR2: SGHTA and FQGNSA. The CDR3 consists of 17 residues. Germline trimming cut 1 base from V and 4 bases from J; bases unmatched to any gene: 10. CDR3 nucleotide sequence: TGTGCCAGCAGCTTAGGTGGGACAGCGCCTAATAATCAGCCCCAGCATTTT. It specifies CASSLGGTAPNNQPQHF.

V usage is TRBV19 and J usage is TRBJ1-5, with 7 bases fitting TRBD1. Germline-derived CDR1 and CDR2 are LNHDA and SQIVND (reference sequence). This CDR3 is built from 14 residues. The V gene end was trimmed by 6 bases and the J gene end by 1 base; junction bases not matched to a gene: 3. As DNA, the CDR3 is TGTGCCAGTAGGACAGGGCACAGCAATCAGCCCCAGCATTTT. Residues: CASRTGHSNQPQHF.

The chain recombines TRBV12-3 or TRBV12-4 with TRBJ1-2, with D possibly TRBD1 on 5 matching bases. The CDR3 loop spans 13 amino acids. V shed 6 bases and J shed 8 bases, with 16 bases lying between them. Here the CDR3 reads CASSLGARRGYTF. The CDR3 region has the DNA TGTGCCAGCAGCCTAGGGGCTCGAAGGGGCTACACCTTC.

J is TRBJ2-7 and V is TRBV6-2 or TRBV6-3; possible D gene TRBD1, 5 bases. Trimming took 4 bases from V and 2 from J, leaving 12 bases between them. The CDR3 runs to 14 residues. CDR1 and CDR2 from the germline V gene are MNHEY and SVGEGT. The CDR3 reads CASSSGFRTYEQYF. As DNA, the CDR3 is TGTGCCAGCAGTTCAGGGTTTCGGACCTACGAGCAGTACTTC.

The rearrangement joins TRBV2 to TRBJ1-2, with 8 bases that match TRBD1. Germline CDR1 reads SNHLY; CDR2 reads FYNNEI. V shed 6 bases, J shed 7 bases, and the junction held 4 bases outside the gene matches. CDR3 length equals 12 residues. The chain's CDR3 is CASRQTGVGYTF. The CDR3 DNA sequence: TGTGCCAGCAGACAGACAGGGGTTGGCTACACCTTC.

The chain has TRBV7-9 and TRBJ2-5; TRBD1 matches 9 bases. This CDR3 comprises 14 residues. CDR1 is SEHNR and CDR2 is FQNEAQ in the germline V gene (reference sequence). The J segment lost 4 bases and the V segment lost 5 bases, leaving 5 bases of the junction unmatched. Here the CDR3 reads CASSQDRGGETQYF. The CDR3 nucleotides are TGTGCCAGCAGCCAAGACAGGGGGGGAGAGACCCAGTACTTC.

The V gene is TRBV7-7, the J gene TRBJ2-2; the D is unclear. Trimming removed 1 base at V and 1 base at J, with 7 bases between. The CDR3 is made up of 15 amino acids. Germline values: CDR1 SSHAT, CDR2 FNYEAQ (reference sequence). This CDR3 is CASSLDRKNTGELFF. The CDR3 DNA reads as TGTGCCAGCAGCTTAGACAGAAAGAACACCGGGGAGCTGTTTTTT.

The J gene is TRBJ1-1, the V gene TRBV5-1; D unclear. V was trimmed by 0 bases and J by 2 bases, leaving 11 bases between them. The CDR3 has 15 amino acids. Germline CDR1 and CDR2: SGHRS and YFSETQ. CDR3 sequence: CASSLGFGDNTEAFF. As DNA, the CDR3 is TGCGCCAGCAGCTTGGGTTTCGGGGATAACACTGAAGCTTTCTTT.

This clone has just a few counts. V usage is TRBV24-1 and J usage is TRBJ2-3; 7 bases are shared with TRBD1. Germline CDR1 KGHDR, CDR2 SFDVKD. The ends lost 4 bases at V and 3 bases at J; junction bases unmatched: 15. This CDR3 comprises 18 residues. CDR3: CATSEPGQSVILTDTQYF. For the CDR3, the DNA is TGTGCCACCAGTGAGCCGGGACAGTCAGTAATTTTAACAGATACGCAGTATTTT.

This CDR3 is CASSYTGGNYGYTF. The CDR3 region has the DNA TGTGCCAGCAGCTATACAGGGGGCAACTATGGCTACACCTTC. This chain connects TRBV28 to TRBJ1-2; 9 nucleotides agree with TRBD1. The germline V gene encodes CDR1 MDHEN and CDR2 SYDVKM. The CDR3 runs 14 residues. With V trimmed by 6 bases and J by 2 bases, 4 bases remained unmatched.

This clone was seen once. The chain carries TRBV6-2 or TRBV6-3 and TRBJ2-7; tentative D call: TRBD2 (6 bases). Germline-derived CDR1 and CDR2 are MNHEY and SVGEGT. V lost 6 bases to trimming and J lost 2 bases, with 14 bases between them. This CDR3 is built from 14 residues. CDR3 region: CASSHRGTTYEQYF. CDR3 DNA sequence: TGTGCCAGCAGCCACCGGGGGACCACCTACGAGCAGTACTTC.

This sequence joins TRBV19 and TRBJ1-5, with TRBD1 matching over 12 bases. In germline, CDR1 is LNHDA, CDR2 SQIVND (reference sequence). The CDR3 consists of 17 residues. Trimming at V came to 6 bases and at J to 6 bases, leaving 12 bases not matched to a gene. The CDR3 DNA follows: TGTGCCAGTAGCTACCTCGGGACAGGGGGCTCGGGTCAGCCCCAGCATTTT. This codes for CASSYLGTGGSGQPQHF.

The CDR3 here is CSARSVNEQFF. The CDR3 DNA reads as TGCAGTGCTAGATCGGTGAATGAGCAGTTCTTC. This sequence joins TRBV20-1 and TRBJ2-1; D unresolved. This CDR3 comprises 11 residues. Deletions cut 2 bases from V and 7 bases from J, with 6 bases between. The germline V gene has CDR1 DFQATT and CDR2 SNEGSKA (reference sequence).

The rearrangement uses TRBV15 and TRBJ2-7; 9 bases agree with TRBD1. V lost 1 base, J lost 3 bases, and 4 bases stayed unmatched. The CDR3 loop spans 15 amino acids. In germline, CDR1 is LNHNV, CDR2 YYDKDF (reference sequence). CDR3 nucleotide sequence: TGTGCCACCAGCAGAGGGGGACAGGGCCTCTACGAGCAGTACTTC. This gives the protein CATSRGGQGLYEQYF.

This CDR3 reads CASSQVEGGQNQPQHF. For the CDR3, the DNA is TGTGCCAGCAGCCAAGTTGAAGGCGGGCAAAATCAGCCCCAGCATTTT. The V gene is TRBV4-2, the J gene TRBJ1-5; D is unclear. V shed 1 base and J shed 4 bases, with 14 bases lying between them. The CDR3 length is 16 residues. CDR1 and CDR2 (germline): LGHNA, YNFKEQ.

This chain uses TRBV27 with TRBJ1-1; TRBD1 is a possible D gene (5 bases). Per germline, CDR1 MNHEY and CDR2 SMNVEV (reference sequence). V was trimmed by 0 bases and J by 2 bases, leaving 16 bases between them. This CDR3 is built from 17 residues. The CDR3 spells CASSLSWGSSRNTEAFF. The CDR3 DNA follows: TGTGCCAGCAGTTTATCGTGGGGCTCGTCCCGAAACACTGAAGCTTTCTTT.

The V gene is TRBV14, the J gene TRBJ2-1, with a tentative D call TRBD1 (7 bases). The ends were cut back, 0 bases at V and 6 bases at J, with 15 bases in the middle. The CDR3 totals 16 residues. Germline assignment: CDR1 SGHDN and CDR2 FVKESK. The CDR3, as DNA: TGTGCCAGCAGCCAAGAATGGGGGGACAGTTCCAATGAGCAGTTCTTC. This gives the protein CASSQEWGDSSNEQFF.

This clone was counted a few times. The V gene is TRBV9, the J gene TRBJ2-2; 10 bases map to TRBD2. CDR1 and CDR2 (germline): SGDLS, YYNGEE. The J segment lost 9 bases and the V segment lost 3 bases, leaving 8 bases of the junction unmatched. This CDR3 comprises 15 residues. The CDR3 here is CASSASWTSGWELFF. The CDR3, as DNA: TGTGCCAGCAGCGCTTCCTGGACTAGCGGCTGGGAGCTGTTTTTT.

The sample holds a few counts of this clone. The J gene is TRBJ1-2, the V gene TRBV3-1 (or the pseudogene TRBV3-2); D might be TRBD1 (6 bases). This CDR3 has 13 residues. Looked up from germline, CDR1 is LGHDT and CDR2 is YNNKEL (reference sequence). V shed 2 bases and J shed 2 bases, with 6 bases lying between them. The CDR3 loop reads CASSQTGNYGYTF. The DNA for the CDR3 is TGTGCCAGCAGCCAAACAGGGAACTATGGCTACACCTTC.

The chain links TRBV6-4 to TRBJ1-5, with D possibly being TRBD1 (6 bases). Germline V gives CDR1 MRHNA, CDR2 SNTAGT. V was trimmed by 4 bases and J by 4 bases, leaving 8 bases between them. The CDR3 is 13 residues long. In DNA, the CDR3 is TGTGCCAGCAGTGCACAGGGAAATCAGCCCCAGCATTTT. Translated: CASSAQGNQPQHF.

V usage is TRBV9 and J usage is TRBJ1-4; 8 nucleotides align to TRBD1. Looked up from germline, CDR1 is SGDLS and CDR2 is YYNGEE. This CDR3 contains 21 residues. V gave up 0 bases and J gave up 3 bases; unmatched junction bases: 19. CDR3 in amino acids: CASSVGLQAGTGVGSNEKLFF. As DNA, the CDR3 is TGTGCCAGCAGCGTAGGTTTACAGGCCGGGACAGGAGTAGGATCTAATGAAAAACTGTTTTTT.

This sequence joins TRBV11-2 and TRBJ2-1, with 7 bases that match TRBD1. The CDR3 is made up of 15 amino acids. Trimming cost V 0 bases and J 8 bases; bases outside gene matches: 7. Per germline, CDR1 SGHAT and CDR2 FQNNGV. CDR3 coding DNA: TGTGCCAGCAGCTTAGATCTGACAGGGATGGATGAGCAGTTCTTC. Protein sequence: CASSLDLTGMDEQFF. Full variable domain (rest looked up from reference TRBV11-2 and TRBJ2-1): EAGVAQSPRYKIIEKRQSVAFWCNPISGHATLYWYQQILGQGPKLLIQFQNNGVVDDSQLPKDRFSAERLKGVDSTLKIQPAKLEDSAVYLCASSLDLTGMDEQFFGPGTRLTVL.

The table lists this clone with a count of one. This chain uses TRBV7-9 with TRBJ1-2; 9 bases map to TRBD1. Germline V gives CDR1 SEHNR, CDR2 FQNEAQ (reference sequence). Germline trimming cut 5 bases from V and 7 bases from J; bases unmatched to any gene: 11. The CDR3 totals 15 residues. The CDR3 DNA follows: TGTGCCAGCAGCCTCAACCGACAGGGGGGTTTTGGCTACACCTTC. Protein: CASSLNRQGGFGYTF. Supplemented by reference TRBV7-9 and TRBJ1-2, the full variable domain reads DTGVSQNPRHKITKRGQNVTFRCDPISEHNRLYWYRQTLGQGPEFLTYFQNEAQLEKSRLLSDRFSAERPKGSFSTLEIQRTEQGDSAMYLCASSLNRQGGFGYTFGSGTRLTVV.

CDR3 residues: CASSLRQPDLGPLHF. In DNA, the CDR3 is TGTGCCAGCAGCTTGCGACAGCCCGATCTTGGTCCCCTCCACTTT. The gene calls are TRBV5-4 and TRBJ1-6; perhaps TRBD1 as D (5 bases). In germline, CDR1 is SGHNT, CDR2 YYREEE (reference sequence). This CDR3 region has 15 residues. V dropped 1 base and J dropped 13 bases, with 18 bases sitting between them.

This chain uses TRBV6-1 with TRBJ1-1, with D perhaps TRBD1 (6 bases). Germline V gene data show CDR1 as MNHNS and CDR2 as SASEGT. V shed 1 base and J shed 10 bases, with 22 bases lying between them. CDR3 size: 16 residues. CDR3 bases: TGTGCCAGCAGTGAAGGACAGGTTGGGGGGGGGCTTGCAGCTTTCTTT. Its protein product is CASSEGQVGGGLAAFF.

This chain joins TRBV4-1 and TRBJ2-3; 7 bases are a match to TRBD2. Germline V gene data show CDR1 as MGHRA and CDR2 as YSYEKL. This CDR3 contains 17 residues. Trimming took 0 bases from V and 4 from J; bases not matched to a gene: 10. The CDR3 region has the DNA TGCGCCAGCAGCCAAGATCATGGGACTATCGCCCCAGATACGCAGTATTTT. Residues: CASSQDHGTIAPDTQYF.

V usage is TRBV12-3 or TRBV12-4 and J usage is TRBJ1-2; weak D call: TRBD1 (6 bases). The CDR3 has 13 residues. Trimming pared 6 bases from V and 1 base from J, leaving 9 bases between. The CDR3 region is CASSKQGNYGYTF. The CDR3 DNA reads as TGTGCCAGCAGCAAACAGGGTAACTATGGCTACACCTTC.

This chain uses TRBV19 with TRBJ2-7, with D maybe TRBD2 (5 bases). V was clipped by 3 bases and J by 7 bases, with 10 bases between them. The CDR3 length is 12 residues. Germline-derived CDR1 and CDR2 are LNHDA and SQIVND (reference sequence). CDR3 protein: CASSIREGEQYF. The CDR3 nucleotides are TGTGCCAGTAGTATCCGGGAAGGGGAGCAGTACTTC.

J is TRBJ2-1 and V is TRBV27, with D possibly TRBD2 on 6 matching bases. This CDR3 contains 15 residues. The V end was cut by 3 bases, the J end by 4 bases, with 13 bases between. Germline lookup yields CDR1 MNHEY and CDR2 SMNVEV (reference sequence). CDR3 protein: CASSFFGGIYNEQFF. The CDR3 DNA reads TGTGCCAGCAGTTTTTTTGGGGGGATATACAATGAGCAGTTCTTC.

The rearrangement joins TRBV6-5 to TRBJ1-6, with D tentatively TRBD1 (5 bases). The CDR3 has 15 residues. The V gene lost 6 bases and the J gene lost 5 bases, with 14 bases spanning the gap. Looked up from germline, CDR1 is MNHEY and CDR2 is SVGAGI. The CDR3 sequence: CASRRGTDNNSPLHF. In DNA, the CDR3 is TGTGCCAGCAGGCGCGGGACGGACAATAATTCACCCCTCCACTTT.

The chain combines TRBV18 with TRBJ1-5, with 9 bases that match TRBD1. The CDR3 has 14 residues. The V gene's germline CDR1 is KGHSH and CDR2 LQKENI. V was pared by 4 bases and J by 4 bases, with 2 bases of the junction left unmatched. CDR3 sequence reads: CASSQGTGNQPQHF. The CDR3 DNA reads TGTGCCAGCTCACAAGGGACAGGGAATCAGCCCCAGCATTTT.

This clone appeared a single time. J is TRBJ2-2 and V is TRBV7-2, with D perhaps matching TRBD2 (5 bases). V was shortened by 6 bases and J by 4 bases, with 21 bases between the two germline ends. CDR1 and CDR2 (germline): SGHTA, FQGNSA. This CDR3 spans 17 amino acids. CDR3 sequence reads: CASRFRQERVATGELFF. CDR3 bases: TGTGCCAGCAGGTTCCGCCAAGAGAGGGTAGCCACCGGGGAGCTGTTTTTT. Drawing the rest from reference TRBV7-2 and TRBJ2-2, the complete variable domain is GAGVSQSPSNKVTEKGKDVELRCDPISGHTALYWYRQSLGQGLEFLIYFQGNSAPDKSGLPSDRFSAERTGGSVSTLTIQRTQQEDSAVYLCASRFRQERVATGELFFGEGSRLTVL.